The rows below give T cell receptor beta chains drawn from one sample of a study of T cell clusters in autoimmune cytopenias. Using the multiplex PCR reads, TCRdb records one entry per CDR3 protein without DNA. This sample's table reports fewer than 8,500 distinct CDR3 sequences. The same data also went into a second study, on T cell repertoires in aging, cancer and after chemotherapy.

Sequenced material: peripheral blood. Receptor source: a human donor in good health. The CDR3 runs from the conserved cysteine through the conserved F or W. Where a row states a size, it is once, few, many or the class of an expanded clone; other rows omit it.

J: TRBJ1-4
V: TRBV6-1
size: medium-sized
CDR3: CASLGQVDEKLFF

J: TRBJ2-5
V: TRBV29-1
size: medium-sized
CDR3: CSVTGIEETQYF

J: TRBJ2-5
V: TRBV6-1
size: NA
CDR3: CASSESYYRQETQYF

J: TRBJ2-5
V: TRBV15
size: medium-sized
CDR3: CATSRGGALETQYF

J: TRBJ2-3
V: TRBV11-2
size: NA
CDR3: CASSPTGGRGDTQYF

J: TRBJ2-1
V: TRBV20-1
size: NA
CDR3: CSANGRQGGNEQFF

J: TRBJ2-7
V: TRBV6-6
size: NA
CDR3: CASSYWGEQYF

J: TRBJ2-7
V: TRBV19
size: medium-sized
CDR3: CASSMASGTYEQYF

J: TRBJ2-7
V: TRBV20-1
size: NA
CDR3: CSAKPGHQDHFEQYF

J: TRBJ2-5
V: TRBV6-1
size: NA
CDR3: CASSVRGPEETQYF

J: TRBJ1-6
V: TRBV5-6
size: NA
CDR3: CASSLGGVGSPLHF

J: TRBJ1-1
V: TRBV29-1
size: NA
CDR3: CSGDKASGGEAFF

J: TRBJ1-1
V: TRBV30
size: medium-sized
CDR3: CAWSPDRNTEAFF

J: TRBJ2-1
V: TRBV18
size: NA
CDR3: CASSLFVSTNNEQFF

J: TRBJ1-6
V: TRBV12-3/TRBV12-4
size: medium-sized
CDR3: CASSFRAGLVAPLHF

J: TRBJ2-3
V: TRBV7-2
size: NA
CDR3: CASSSSGGPDTQYF

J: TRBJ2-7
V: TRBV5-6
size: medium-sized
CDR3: CASSLEGPGSYEQYF

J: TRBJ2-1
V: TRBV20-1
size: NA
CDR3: CSASGSSYNEQFF

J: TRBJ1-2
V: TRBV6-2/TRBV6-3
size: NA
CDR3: CASSYPIWGQKHANYGYTF

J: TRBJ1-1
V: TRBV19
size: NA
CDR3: CASSIDLSGTGVRTEAFF

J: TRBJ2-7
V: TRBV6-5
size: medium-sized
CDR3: CASSYSGQGAYEQYF

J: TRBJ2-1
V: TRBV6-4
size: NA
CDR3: CASSPRGGAAYNEQFF

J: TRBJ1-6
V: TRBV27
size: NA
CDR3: CASSIGGTGNSPLHF

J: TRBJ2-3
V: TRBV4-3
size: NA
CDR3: CASSQGQGDTDTQYF

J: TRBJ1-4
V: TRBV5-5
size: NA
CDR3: CASRPTSGTVNEKLFF

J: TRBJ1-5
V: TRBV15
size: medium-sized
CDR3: CATSSPRGGLDNQPQHF

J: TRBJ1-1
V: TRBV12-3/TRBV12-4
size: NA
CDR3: CASSFAGYAFF

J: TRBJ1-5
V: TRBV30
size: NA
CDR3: CAWSVLGPNFPNQPQHF

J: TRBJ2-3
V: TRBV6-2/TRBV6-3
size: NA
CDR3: CASSPRTSGGTWGVGSQYF

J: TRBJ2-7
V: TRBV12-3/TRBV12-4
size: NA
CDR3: CASSSRQGSSYEQYF

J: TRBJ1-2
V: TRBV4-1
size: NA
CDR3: CASRPTLRAGIYGYTF

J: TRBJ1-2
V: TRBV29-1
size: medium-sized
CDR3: CSVSGGNYGYTF

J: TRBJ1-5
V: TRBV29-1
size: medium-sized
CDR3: CSVADRPNQPQHF

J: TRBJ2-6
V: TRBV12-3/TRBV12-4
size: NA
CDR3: CASSPWGRTGANVLTF

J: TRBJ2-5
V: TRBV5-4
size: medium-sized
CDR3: CASSAFTGGGTQYF

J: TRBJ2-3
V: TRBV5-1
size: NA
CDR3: CASSLVGDSSTDTQYF

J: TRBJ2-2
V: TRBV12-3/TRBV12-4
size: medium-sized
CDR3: CASSMGPGELFF

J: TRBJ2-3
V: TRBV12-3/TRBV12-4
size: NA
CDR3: CASSFTAATDTQYF

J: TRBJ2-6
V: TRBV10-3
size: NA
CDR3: CAISNRAGANVLTF

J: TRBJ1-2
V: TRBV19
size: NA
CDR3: CASTPRTIREGRIYGYTF

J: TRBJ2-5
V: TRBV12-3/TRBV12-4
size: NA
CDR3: CASSLAPGLLPILAVQETQYF

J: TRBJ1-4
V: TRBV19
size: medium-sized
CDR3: CASSISRREKLFF

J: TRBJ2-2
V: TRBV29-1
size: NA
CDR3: CSVEDLLAGNATNGELFF

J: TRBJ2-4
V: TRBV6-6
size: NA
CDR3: CASSKSRTGENIQYF

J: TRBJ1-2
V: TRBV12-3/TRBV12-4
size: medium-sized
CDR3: CASSPTGVMTSGYTF

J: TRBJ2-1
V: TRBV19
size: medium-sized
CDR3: CASRRGARGEQFF

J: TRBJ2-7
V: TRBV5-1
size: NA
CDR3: CASSLGSGGVNEQYF

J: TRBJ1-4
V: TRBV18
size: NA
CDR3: CASSPTGGSNEKLFF

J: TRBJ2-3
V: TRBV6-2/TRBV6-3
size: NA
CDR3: CASSPGVSDTQYF

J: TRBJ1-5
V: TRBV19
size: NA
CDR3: CASSISGNPYSNQPQHF

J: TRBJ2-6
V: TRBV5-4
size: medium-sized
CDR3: CASSTTGDGANVLTF

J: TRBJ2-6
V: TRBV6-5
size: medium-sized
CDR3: CASSSPGANVLTF

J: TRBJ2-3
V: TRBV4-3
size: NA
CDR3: CASSPTGPTDTQYF

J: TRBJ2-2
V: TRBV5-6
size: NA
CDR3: CASSETGGTGELFF

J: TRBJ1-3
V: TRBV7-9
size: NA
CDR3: CASSPWGRENTIYF

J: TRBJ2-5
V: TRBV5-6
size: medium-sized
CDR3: CASSTWTSGARTYF